These 19 T cell receptor beta chains came from one sample sequenced in a study of cytomegalovirus exposure and HLA in healthy donors. Data came from immunoSEQ multiplex PCR; TCRdb stores just in-frame clones and leaves some out. Of more than 200,000 clones in the sample, 87% were seen once. The source material was PBMCs. These receptor sequences come from a man aged 18 to 30 in good health and CMV-seropositive.

V gene TRBV2 combines with J gene TRBJ1-2, with D tentatively TRBD1 (6 bases). The germline CDR1 and CDR2 sequences are SNHLY and FYNNEI. This CDR3 has 14 residues. The V end lost 7 bases, the J end lost 0 bases, and 12 bases lay between the germline ends. CDR3 coding DNA: TGTGCCAGCAAGGAACAGGGAGCTAACTATGGCTACACCTTC. Translated, it gives CASKEQGANYGYTF.

This clone was counted only a few times. The V call is TRBV21-1, the J call TRBJ1-5; the table's TRBD1 call for D was not verified on the DNA. TRBV21-1 is a pseudogene segment. This CDR3 has 13 residues. The CDR3 nucleotides are TGTGCCAGCAGCAAAGGGCCAAATCAGCCCCAGCATTTT. Translated, it gives CASSKGPNQPQHF.

The V gene is TRBV11-2, the J gene TRBJ2-7; the D is unclear. The V gene's germline CDR1 is SGHAT and CDR2 FQNNGV. Trimming cost V 0 bases and J 3 bases, with 12 bases left between them. This CDR3 region has 15 residues. Written as DNA, the CDR3 is TGTGCCAGCAGCTTAGATGCAGCCAGGTTCTACGAGCAGTACTTC. Amino acid sequence: CASSLDAARFYEQYF. The full variable domain, its missing parts supplied by reference TRBV11-2 and TRBJ2-7, is EAGVAQSPRYKIIEKRQSVAFWCNPISGHATLYWYQQILGQGPKLLIQFQNNGVVDDSQLPKDRFSAERLKGVDSTLKIQPAKLEDSAVYLCASSLDAARFYEQYFGPGTRLTVT.

The chain recombines TRBV7-9 with TRBJ1-3, with 8 bases identical to TRBD1. After removal of 7 bases from V and 4 bases from J, the junction contained 9 bases not matched to a gene. This CDR3 contains 15 residues. Per the germline V gene, CDR1 is SEHNR and CDR2 is FQNEAQ (reference sequence). The CDR3 DNA follows: TGTGCCAGCACGAAGACAGGGGAGAAGGGAAACACCATATATTTT. It encodes CASTKTGEKGNTIYF.

The chain employs TRBV29-1 and TRBJ2-2; 7 nucleotides agree with TRBD1. V shed 7 bases and J 2 bases; nucleotides not matched to a gene: 7. CDR1 is SQVTM and CDR2 is ANQGSEA in the germline V gene. The CDR3 runs to 14 residues. The CDR3 here is CSARQGSNTGELFF. The CDR3 DNA sequence: TGCAGCGCCCGACAGGGAAGTAACACCGGGGAGCTGTTTTTT.

This clone came up a few times. The gene calls are TRBV30 and TRBJ1-1, with TRBD1 as a possible D gene (6 bases). V was pared by 4 bases and J by 6 bases, with 12 bases between. Germline V gene lookup returns CDR1 GTSNPN and CDR2 SVGIG (reference sequence). There are 12 residues in the CDR3. CDR3 amino acids: CAWTRGAAEAFF. The CDR3 DNA reads as TGTGCCTGGACCAGGGGAGCAGCTGAAGCTTTCTTT.

This chain links TRBV5-6 with TRBJ2-2; D is ambiguous. The CDR3 covers 13 residues. Trimming stripped 4 bases from V and 4 bases from J, with 8 bases between. Germline assignment: CDR1 SGHDT and CDR2 YYEEEE. CDR3: CASSATATGELFF. For the CDR3, the DNA is TGTGCCAGCAGCGCAACCGCCACCGGGGAGCTGTTTTTT. The complete variable domain, with remaining parts taken from reference TRBV5-6 and TRBJ2-2, reads DAGVTQSPTHLIKTRGQQVTLRCSPKSGHDTVSWYQQALGQGPQFIFQYYEEEERQRGNFPDRFSGHQFPNYSSELNVNALLLGDSALYLCASSATATGELFFGEGSRLTVL.

The chain employs TRBV29-1 and TRBJ1-5; 9 bases line up with TRBD1. V trimming: 4 bases; J trimming: 11 bases; junction bases outside the gene matches: 12. The CDR3 runs 14 residues. Germline V CDR1 and CDR2: SQVTM, ANQGSEA. The CDR3 region is CSVGGQGIGSAQHF. Written as DNA, the CDR3 is TGCAGCGTTGGGGGACAGGGAATTGGTAGCGCCCAGCATTTT.

The rearrangement uses TRBV30 and TRBJ2-1, with 9 bases fitting TRBD2. The CDR3 runs 14 residues. Germline lookup yields CDR1 GTSNPN and CDR2 SVGIG (reference sequence). The V gene end was trimmed by 5 bases and the J gene end by 5 bases; junction bases not matched to a gene: 7. CDR3 sequence reads: CAWGLAGINNEQFF. The DNA for the CDR3 is TGTGCCTGGGGGCTAGCGGGGATAAACAATGAGCAGTTCTTC. The whole variable domain, remainder taken from reference TRBV30 and TRBJ2-1, is SQTIHQWPATLVQPVGSPLSLECTVEGTSNPNLYWYRQAAGRGLQLLFYSVGIGQISSEVPQNLSASRPQDRQFILSSKKLLLSDSGFYLCAWGLAGINNEQFFGPGTRLTVL.

The chain joins TRBV28 to TRBJ1-3; TRBD1 agrees at 7 bases. Trimming took 3 bases from V and 4 from J; bases not matched to a gene: 9. The CDR3 is made up of 16 amino acids. Germline CDR1 MDHEN, CDR2 SYDVKM. The chain's CDR3 is CASSLLTGASGNTIYF. CDR3 DNA sequence: TGTGCCAGCAGTTTGTTAACAGGGGCTTCCGGAAACACCATATATTTT.

The rearrangement uses TRBV7-9 and TRBJ2-7, with 10 bases identical to TRBD1. Germline CDR1 is SEHNR and CDR2 is FQNEAQ (reference sequence). With 3 bases clipped from V and 12 bases from J, the junction kept 8 bases outside the gene matches. This CDR3 has 13 residues. The CDR3, as DNA: TGTGCCAGCAGCTTGGCCGGGACAGGGGATATGTACTTC. It specifies CASSLAGTGDMYF.

This clone has only a few counts. The chain joins TRBV2 to TRBJ1-1; a possible D gene is TRBD1 (5 bases). Trimming cost V 8 bases and J 3 bases, with 10 bases left between them. The length of the CDR3 is 12 residues. Looked up from germline, CDR1 is SNHLY and CDR2 is FYNNEI. CDR3 in DNA: TGTGCCAGCTCTGAGGGGTACACTGAAGCTTTCTTT. Residues: CASSEGYTEAFF. The full variable domain, completed using reference TRBV2 and TRBJ1-1, is EPEVTQTPSHQVTQMGQEVILRCVPISNHLYFYWYRQILGQKVEFLVSFYNNEISEKSEIFDDQFSVERPDGSNFTLKIRSTKLEDSAMYFCASSEGYTEAFFGQGTRLTVV.

The chain joins TRBV9 to TRBJ2-2; D uncertain. CDR1 SGDLS and CDR2 YYNGEE come from the germline V gene. Deletions cut 4 bases from V and 3 bases from J, with 16 bases between. The CDR3 extends over 16 amino acids. The CDR3 region has the DNA TGTGCCAGCAGCACCCGGCAGGAGCCTTACACCGGGGAGCTGTTTTTT. It encodes CASSTRQEPYTGELFF.

This chain joins TRBV6-1 and TRBJ2-3; tentative D call: TRBD1 (6 bases). The ends were cut back, 7 bases at V and 3 bases at J, with 17 bases in the middle. The CDR3 loop spans 15 amino acids. CDR1 is MNHNS and CDR2 is SASEGT in the germline V gene. The CDR3 nucleotides read TGTGCCAGCACGGACGGTCTGCAGGGGACAGATACGCAGTATTTT. Translated: CASTDGLQGTDTQYF.

CDR3 DNA sequence: TGTGCCCGAGACCCCCCGGGACAGGTGAACACTGAAGCTTTCTTT. Residues: CARDPPGQVNTEAFF. The chain carries TRBV30 and TRBJ1-1; 8 bases are shared with TRBD1. Looked up from germline, CDR1 is GTSNPN and CDR2 is SVGIG (reference sequence). The trim removed 8 bases at V and 0 bases at J, leaving 11 bases unmatched. This CDR3 comprises 15 residues.

This chain connects TRBV28 to TRBJ1-1; maybe TRBD1 (5 bases). Trimming cost V 2 bases and J 5 bases, with 12 bases left between them. Germline-derived CDR1 and CDR2 are MDHEN and SYDVKM. The CDR3 runs 14 residues. The CDR3 coding sequence is TGTGCCAGCAGTTTAGGAACGGGGGGGACTGAAGCTTTCTTT. It codes for CASSLGTGGTEAFF.

V gene TRBV30 combines with J gene TRBJ2-1, with a tentative D call TRBD2 (5 bases). The CDR3 has 14 residues. Per the germline V gene, CDR1 is GTSNPN and CDR2 is SVGIG (reference sequence). The V and J ends lost 4 bases and 0 bases respectively, with 10 bases between them. The CDR3 DNA is TGTGCCTGGACTGCGGGTTACTCCTACAATGAGCAGTTCTTC. Translated: CAWTAGYSYNEQFF.

This sequence joins TRBV9 and TRBJ2-2, with D perhaps TRBD2 (6 bases). Per the germline V gene, CDR1 is SGDLS and CDR2 is YYNGEE. The CDR3 loop spans 18 amino acids. The ends were cut back, 2 bases at V and 7 bases at J, with 24 bases in the middle. The CDR3, as DNA: TGTGCCAGCAGCGTCACCCCTAGCGCATCTAATGGGGTCGGGGAGCTGTTTTTT. Protein: CASSVTPSASNGVGELFF.

This chain links TRBV10-2 with TRBJ1-4; D might be TRBD1 (6 bases). V was trimmed by 3 bases and J by 8 bases, leaving 16 bases between them. The CDR3 is 15 residues long. Germline CDR1 WSHSY, CDR2 SAAADI. CDR3 loop: CASSDTGTIREKLFF. The CDR3 DNA reads as TGCGCCAGCAGTGATACAGGGACCATAAGGGAAAAACTGTTTTTT.